This T cell receptor beta chain came from a study of T cell responses to AZD1222 COVID-19 vaccine. Study-wide results and limits: Rises in breadth and depth of Spike-specific TCRs came after two AZD1222 doses. Repertoires were obtained solely post-peak T cell response.

V was trimmed by 1 base and J by 4 bases, leaving 17 bases between them. CDR1 SGHTA and CDR2 FQGNSA come from the germline V gene. The CDR3 is 17 residues long. Profiled with immunoSEQ multiplex PCR; TCRdb holds only in-frame clones, not every one. The sample yields some 150,000 clones, around 88% seen once. Comment on this clone: Its antigen remains unidentified.

The sequencing here drew on peripheral blood, taken on day 0 of MenACWY control vaccination. This receptor was obtained from an adult in good health. This chain uses TRBV7-2 with TRBJ1-3; TRBD1 might be the D (6 bases). This CDR3 reads CASSLGPTGSRGNTIYF. CDR3 DNA: TGTGCCAGCAGCTTAGGACCGACAGGCTCGAGGGGAAACACCATATATTTT.